This T cell receptor (beta chain) was profiled in a study of identical twins. Germline V lookup: CDR1 SGHRS, CDR2 YFSETQ. CDR3 size: 16 residues. V lost 0 bases to trimming and J lost 1 base, with 13 bases between them. TCRdb reanalysed the 5' RACE reads using MiXCR and keeps one entry per CDR3 protein. In the table there are approximately 500,000 distinct CDR3 sequences, approximately 24% of which are singletons. This clonotype occurred a few times. This sample also belongs to another study, concerning T cells expressing NK-cell markers.

The origin of this receptor is a woman between 18 and 29 years old in good health. Specimen: CD4+ T cells sorted from blood. V is TRBV5-1 and J is TRBJ1-1, with D unclear. DNA of the CDR3: TGCGCCAGCAGCTTGGATACTGGGCGGGGGAACACTGAAGCTTTCTTT. It is translated as CASSLDTGRGNTEAFF.